The TCR beta chain under discussion was sequenced for a study of blood T cell repertoires in COVID-19 (TCRdb year 2020). Study-level background: Samples from collaborators originated in the United States, Italy and Spain and spanned both the acute and convalescent phases of COVID-19. Nearly every sample came with metadata listing a de-identified subject ID, COVID-19 status, age in years and sex. The prospective study material was composed of cDNA or gDNA derived from T cells, B-cell-depleted T cells, or PBMCs. Samples were obtained from the ongoing ImmuneRACE study (first 160 participants) and from some 1,200 subjects provided by 6 global collaborators. Deeply sampled blood TCRbeta repertoires from subjects exposed to, actively infected with, or recovered from COVID-19 were included in the dataset. Where available, HLA class I and class II types were taken from metadata supplied by the sample provider and were not determined by assay-based typing. The repertoires were released in a freely available public database meant as a resource for research on the immune response to SARS-CoV-2. Broader findings and caveats from the paper: How much clinical and demographic metadata was included differed by source and by participant, and the metadata was provided uncurated.

This clone was seen just once. The antigen this receptor binds is unknown. No base quality values were provided; no much bigger clone lies one nucleotide off. TCRbeta CDR3 regions were amplified from genomic DNA using the immunoSEQ Assay, a bias-controlled multiplex PCR. The study's own analysis went as follows. Within the assay, amplification of reference gene primers was used to estimate how many nucleated cells each sample contained. To quantify the absolute abundance of each unique TCRbeta CDR3 rearrangement, sequence reads were collapsed and filtered. For each sample, productive Simpson clonality was calculated as the square root of Simpson's diversity index across productive rearrangements. The source is immuneACCESS, and TCRdb retained only in-frame sequences with V and J called. Part of the clones is not carried over; for the studies checked, unresolved V genes explain less than half of this, and the remainder is unexplained. Clonal size and the V and J genes are those of that table, whereas D and trimming came from the DNA. Present in this sample are 150,000 or so clones, over 75% of which were seen just once. The ten top clones hold 10% to 15% of the sample.

From cysteine to phenylalanine, the CDR3 is 14 amino acids long. The DNA shown is the 42-base CDR3, in frame from base 1. CDR1 and CDR2 were assigned from the germline V gene as KGHSH and LQKENI. V and J lose 5 bases and 2 bases, and a span of 12 bases separates them. Another Seattle source contributed samples from volunteer blood donors who had recovered from COVID-19. Whole blood was collected in K2EDTA tubes by collaborating institutions according to the institutions' own protocols. For TCRbeta analysis, collaborators shipped samples as frozen whole blood, isolated PBMCs, or DNA extracted from either of those sample types.

The receptor was derived from a man in his 70s who had recovered from COVID-19. The sample taken for sequencing was peripheral blood. The chain is made from TRBV18 and TRBJ1-2, with the identity of the D gene unclear. The base sequence is TGTGCCAGCTCAGACGGGGTAAGGAACTATGGCTACACCTTC. It is translated as CASSDGVRNYGYTF.